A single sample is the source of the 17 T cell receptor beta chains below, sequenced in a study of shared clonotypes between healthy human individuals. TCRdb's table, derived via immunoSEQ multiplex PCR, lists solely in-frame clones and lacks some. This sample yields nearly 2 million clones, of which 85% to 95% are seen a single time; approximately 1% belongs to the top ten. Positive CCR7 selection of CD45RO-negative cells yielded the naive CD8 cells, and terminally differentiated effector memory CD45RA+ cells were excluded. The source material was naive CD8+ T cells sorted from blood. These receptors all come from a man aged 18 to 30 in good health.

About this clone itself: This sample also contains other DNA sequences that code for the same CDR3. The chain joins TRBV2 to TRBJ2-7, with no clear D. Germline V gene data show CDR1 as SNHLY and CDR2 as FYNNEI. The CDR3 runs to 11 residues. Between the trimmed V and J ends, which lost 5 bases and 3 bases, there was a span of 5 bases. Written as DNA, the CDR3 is TGTGCCAGCAGTCTCAGCTACGAGCAGTACTTC. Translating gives CASSLSYEQYF.

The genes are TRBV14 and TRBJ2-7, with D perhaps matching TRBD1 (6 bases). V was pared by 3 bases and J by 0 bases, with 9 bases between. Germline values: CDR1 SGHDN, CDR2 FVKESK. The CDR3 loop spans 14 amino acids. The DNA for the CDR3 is TGTGCCAGCAGCCAGGGGGCCCTCTCCTACGAGCAGTACTTC. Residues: CASSQGALSYEQYF.

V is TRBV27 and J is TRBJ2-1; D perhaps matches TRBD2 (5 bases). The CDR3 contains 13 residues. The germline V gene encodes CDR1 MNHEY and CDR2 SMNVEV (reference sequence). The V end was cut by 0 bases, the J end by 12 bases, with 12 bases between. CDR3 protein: CASSLSGRNGQFF. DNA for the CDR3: TGTGCCAGCAGTTTATCGGGGAGAAACGGGCAGTTCTTC.

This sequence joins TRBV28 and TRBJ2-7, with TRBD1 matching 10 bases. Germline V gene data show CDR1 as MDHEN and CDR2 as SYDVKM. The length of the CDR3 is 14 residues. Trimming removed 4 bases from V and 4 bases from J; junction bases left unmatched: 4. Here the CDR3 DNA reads TGTGCCAGCAGTTGGACAGGGGGGGGTTACGAGCAGTACTTC. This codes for CASSWTGGGYEQYF. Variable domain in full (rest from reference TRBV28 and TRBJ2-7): DVKVTQSSRYLVKRTGEKVFLECVQDMDHENMFWYRQDPGLGLRLIYFSYDVKMKEKGDIPEGYSVSREKKERFSLILESASTNQTSMYLCASSWTGGGYEQYFGPGTRLTVT.

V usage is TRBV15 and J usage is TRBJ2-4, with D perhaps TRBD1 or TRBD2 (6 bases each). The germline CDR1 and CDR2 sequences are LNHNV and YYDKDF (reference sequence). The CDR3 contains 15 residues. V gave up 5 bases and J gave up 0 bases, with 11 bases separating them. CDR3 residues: CATSLGGIAKNIQYF. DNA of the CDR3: TGTGCCACCAGCCTAGGGGGGATAGCCAAAAACATTCAGTACTTC.

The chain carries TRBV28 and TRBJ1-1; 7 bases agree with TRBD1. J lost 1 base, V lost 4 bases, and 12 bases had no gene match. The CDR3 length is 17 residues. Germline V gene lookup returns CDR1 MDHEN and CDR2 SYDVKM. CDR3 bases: TGTGCCAGCAGTTCACGGGACAGCCGGGGGACGAACACTGAAGCTTTCTTT. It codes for CASSSRDSRGTNTEAFF.

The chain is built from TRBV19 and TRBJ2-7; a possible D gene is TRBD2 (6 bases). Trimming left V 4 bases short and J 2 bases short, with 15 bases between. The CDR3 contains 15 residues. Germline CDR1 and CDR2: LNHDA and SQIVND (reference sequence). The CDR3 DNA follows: TGTGCCAGTAGTACTCGGGACTCGGCAGCCTACGAGCAGTACTTC. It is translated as CASSTRDSAAYEQYF.

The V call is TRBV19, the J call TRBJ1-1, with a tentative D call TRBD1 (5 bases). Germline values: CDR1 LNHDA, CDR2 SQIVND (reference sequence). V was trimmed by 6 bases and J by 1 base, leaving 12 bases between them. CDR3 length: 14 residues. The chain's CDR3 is CASSRTPPNTEAFF. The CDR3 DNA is TGTGCCAGTAGCCGGACACCGCCGAACACTGAAGCTTTCTTT.

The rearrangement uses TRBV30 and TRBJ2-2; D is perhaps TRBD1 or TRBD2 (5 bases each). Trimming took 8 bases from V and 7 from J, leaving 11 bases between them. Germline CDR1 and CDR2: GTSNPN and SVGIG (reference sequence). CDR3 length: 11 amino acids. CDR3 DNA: TGTGCCCATCATGGGGGCGGGGAGCTGTTTTTT. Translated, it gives CAHHGGGELFF.

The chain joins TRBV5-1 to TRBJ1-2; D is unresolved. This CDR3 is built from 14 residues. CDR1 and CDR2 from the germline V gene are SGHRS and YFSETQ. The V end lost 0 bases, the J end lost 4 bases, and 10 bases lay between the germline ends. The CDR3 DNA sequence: TGCGCCAGCAGCTTGGATAGAGGGAGCTATGGCTACACCTTC. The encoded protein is CASSLDRGSYGYTF.

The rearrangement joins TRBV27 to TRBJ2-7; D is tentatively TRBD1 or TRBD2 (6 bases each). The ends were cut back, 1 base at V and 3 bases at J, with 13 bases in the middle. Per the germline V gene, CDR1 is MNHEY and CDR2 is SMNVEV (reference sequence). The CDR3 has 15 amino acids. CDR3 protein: CASSLWRGVGYEQYF. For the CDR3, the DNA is TGTGCCAGCAGTTTATGGAGGGGGGTTGGCTACGAGCAGTACTTC.

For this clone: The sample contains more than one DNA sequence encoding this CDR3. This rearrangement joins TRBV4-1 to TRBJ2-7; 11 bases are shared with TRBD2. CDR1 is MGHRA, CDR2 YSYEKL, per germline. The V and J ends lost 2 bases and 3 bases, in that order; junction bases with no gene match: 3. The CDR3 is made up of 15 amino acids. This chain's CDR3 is CASSQLAGGSYEQYF. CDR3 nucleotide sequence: TGCGCCAGCAGCCAACTAGCGGGAGGCAGCTACGAGCAGTACTTC.

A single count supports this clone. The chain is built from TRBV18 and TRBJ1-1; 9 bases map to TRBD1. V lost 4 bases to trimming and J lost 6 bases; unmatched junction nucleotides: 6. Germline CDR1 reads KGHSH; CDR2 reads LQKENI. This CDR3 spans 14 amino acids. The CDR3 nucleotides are TGTGCCAGCTCACACAGGGACAGGGTTCCTGAAGCTTTCTTT. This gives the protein CASSHRDRVPEAFF.

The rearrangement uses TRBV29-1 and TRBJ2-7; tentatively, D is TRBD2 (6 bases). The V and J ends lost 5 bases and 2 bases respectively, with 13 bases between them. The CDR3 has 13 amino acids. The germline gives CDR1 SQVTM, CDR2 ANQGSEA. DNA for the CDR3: TGCAGCGTTACCGGGACTGCTCCCTACGAGCAGTACTTC. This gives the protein CSVTGTAPYEQYF.

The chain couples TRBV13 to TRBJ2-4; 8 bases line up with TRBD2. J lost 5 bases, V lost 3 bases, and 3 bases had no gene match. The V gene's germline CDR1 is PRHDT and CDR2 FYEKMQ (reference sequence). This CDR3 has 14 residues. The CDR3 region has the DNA TGTGCCAGCAGCTTTTGGCGGGAGGAAAACATTCAGTACTTC. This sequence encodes CASSFWREENIQYF.

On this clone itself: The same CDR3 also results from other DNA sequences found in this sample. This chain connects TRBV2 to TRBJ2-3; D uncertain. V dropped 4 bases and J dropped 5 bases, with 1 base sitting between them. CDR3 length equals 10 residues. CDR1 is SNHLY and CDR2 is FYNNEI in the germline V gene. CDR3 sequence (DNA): TGTGCCAGCAGTGTAGATACGCAGTATTTT. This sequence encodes CASSVDTQYF.

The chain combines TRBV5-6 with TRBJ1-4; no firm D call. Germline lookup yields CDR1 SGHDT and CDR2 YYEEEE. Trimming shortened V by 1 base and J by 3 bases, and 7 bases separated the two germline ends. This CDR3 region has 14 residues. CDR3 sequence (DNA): TGTGCCAGCAGCTTGTGGGGATCTAATGAAAAACTGTTTTTT. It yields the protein CASSLWGSNEKLFF. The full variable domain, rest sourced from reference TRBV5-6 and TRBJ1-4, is DAGVTQSPTHLIKTRGQQVTLRCSPKSGHDTVSWYQQALGQGPQFIFQYYEEEERQRGNFPDRFSGHQFPNYSSELNVNALLLGDSALYLCASSLWGSNEKLFFGSGTQLSVL.